The next 2 T cell receptor beta chains were all read from a single sample in a study of blood T cell repertoires in COVID-19. Method: immunoSEQ multiplex PCR; TCRdb's copy keeps in-frame clones and lacks some. Of approximately 210,000 clones listed, around 90% were seen once; the top ten hold less than 8%. Sequencing was carried out using PBMCs or T cells enriched from blood (not recorded which). The receptors were sampled from a man aged 25 to 45 in a cohort exposed to, infected with or recovered from COVID-19 (not recorded which).

Worth noting for this clone: Compared with germline, one end of the junction differs, possibly owing to a read error. This chain uses TRBV7-7 with TRBJ1-3; D is uncertain. The CDR3 runs to 16 residues. The V gene's germline CDR1 is SSHAT and CDR2 FNYEAQ (reference sequence). In DNA, the CDR3 is TGTGCTAGCAGCCCAATGGACGGGAGCTCTGGAAACACCATATATTTT. It is translated as CASSPMDGSSGNTIYF. Filled out from reference TRBV7-7 and TRBJ1-3, the complete variable domain reads GAGVSQSPRYKVTKRGQDVTLRCDPISSHATLYWYQQALGQGPEFLTYFNYEAQPDKSGLPSDRFSAERPEGSISTLTIQRTEQRDSAMYRCASSPMDGSSGNTIYFGEGSWLTVV.

The chain employs TRBV11-2 and TRBJ2-1, with 10 nucleotides matching TRBD2. This CDR3 comprises 15 residues. V lost 2 bases and J lost 9; bases outside the gene matches: 7. Per germline, CDR1 SGHAT and CDR2 FQNNGV. The CDR3, as DNA: TGTGCCAGCAGCTTACTAGCGGGAGCATATAGTGAGCAGTTCTTC. This encodes CASSLLAGAYSEQFF.